This T cell receptor beta chain was recovered during a study of cytomegalovirus exposure and HLA in healthy donors. PCR involved 60 Vbeta and 13 Jbeta primers. Measured with immunoSEQ multiplex PCR; TCRdb has only the in-frame clones, and not every one. The table has under 200,000 clones, approximately 80% seen once. The CDR3 spans 15 residues. Trimming took 3 bases from V and 6 from J; bases not matched to a gene: 10. Germline V gene data show CDR1 as MDHEN and CDR2 as SYDVKM. In the case of this clone: The target antigen is unknown.

Study-level findings and limits: It was reportedly the case that the classifier diagnosed cytomegalovirus status with high specificity and sensitivity.

The receptor's source is a male donor in good health and CMV-seropositive. This sequence joins TRBV28 and TRBJ1-1; 7 bases are shared with TRBD1. Sequencing input: PBMCs. The CDR3 DNA is TGTGCCAGCAGTTTCCCGAGACAGGGATACCCTGAAGCTTTCTTT. Encoded protein: CASSFPRQGYPEAFF. The whole variable domain, remainder taken from reference TRBV28 and TRBJ1-1, is DVKVTQSSRYLVKRTGEKVFLECVQDMDHENMFWYRQDPGLGLRLIYFSYDVKMKEKGDIPEGYSVSREKKERFSLILESASTNQTSMYLCASSFPRQGYPEAFFGQGTRLTVV.